This T cell receptor (beta chain) was recorded in a study of response to subunit inactivated influenza vaccine. TCRdb processed the RT-PCR reads anew with MiXCR; each CDR3 protein has one entry. This sample yields fewer than 650,000 distinct CDR3 sequences, of which approximately 12% are seen a single time; about an eighth belongs to the top ten. This clonotype has at least ten counts. Its antigen remains unknown. The CDR3 runs to 16 residues. The germline gives CDR1 SGDLS, CDR2 YYNGEE. The V gene lost 4 bases and the J gene lost 4 bases, with 18 bases spanning the gap. Study-wide findings and caveats: The authors put forward the suggestion that each seasonal influenza vaccination may bring in only a limited number of new T cells.

The TCR originated in a man between 45 and 60 years old who received an inactivated influenza vaccine. The J gene is TRBJ2-1, the V gene TRBV9; TRBD1 is a possible D gene (6 bases). The input for sequencing was PBMCs from blood, taken 40 to 50 days after vaccination. CDR3 sequence reads: CASSLGPGVEYNEQFF. The DNA of the CDR3 is TGTGCCAGCAGCCTAGGCCCAGGGGTAGAATACAATGAGCAGTTCTTC.